What follows are 24 T cell receptor beta chains derived from one specimen sequenced in a study of T cell repertoires in cytomegalovirus infection. TCRdb called the reads again in MiXCR, with one record for every CDR3 protein. The sample yields some 680,000 distinct CDR3 sequences, less than 40% seen once. What was sequenced was PBMCs. The source of these receptors is a human donor in good health (CMV status not recorded). Some clones in this sample may be carry-over from other donors' samples.

The chain combines TRBV7-6 with TRBJ1-1; 8 nucleotides agree with TRBD1. There are 16 residues in the CDR3. Looked up from germline, CDR1 is SGHVS and CDR2 is FNYEAQ. Trimming at V came to 5 bases and at J to 4 bases, leaving 12 bases not matched to a gene. The DNA for the CDR3 is TGTGCCAGCAGCCTTCCCAGTCAGGGGGCGGGCACTGAAGCTTTCTTT. It codes for CASSLPSQGAGTEAFF.

This clonotype was found a few times. J is TRBJ2-4 and V is TRBV12-3 or TRBV12-4, with TRBD1 matching over 10 bases. The CDR3 totals 16 residues. V lost 3 bases and J lost 1; bases outside the gene matches: 3. CDR3 amino acids: CASSFGTGVAKNIQYF. CDR3 nucleotides: TGTGCCAGCAGTTTCGGGACAGGGGTGGCCAAAAACATTCAGTACTTC.

This clonotype has a handful of counts. The rearrangement links TRBV6-5 to TRBJ2-7; perhaps TRBD1 as D (5 bases). CDR1 and CDR2 (germline): MNHEY, SVGAGI. The CDR3 runs to 15 residues. The V and J ends lost 3 bases and 3 bases respectively, with 15 bases between them. CDR3 loop: CASSYGAGSGYEQYF. CDR3 bases: TGTGCCAGCAGTTATGGCGCAGGGTCAGGCTACGAGCAGTACTTC.

The chain joins TRBV5-6 to TRBJ2-2; 8 positions match TRBD1. CDR1 and CDR2 (germline): SGHDT, YYEEEE. V trimming: 9 bases; J trimming: 7 bases; junction bases outside the gene matches: 11. The CDR3 is 14 amino acids. CDR3: CATARGPKGGELFF. CDR3 nucleotide sequence: TGTGCCACCGCCAGGGGGCCTAAGGGCGGGGAGCTGTTTTTT.

CDR3 loop: CAIKDTNYGYTF. CDR3 DNA sequence: TGTGCCATCAAGGATACTAACTATGGCTACACCTTC. This chain connects TRBV10-3 to TRBJ1-2; D call uncertain. Deletions cut 7 bases from V and 0 bases from J, with 6 bases between. This CDR3 is 12 amino acids long. The V gene's germline CDR1 is ENHRY and CDR2 SYGVKD.

This chain connects TRBV19 to TRBJ1-1, with TRBD1 matching over 10 bases. V dropped 5 bases and J dropped 1; count of bases not matched to a gene: 7. The germline V gene encodes CDR1 LNHDA and CDR2 SQIVND (reference sequence). This CDR3 has 16 residues. This CDR3 is CASSQRTGGRNTEAFF. CDR3 sequence (DNA): TGTGCCAGTAGTCAACGGACAGGGGGTCGGAACACTGAAGCTTTCTTT.

As concerns this clonotype: Compared with germline, one end of the junction differs, possibly owing to a read error. The gene calls are TRBV7-8 and TRBJ2-1; D is undetermined. Germline CDR1 reads SGHVS; CDR2 reads FQNEAQ. The CDR3 extends over 13 amino acids. The DNA for the CDR3 is TGTGCAAGCACCCGTGTGGGGTACAATGAGCAGTTCTTC. Translated: CASTRVGYNEQFF.

The rearrangement links TRBV2 to TRBJ2-1; weak D call: TRBD2 (5 bases). V was cut by 8 bases and J by 8 bases, with 25 bases left in between. This CDR3 has 16 amino acids. CDR1 and CDR2 from the germline V gene are SNHLY and FYNNEI. The CDR3 sequence: CASAPGLAIGIYEQFF. The CDR3 nucleotides are TGTGCCAGCGCCCCGGGCCTAGCCATCGGGATCTATGAGCAGTTCTTC.

This clonotype appeared once. The V and J genes are TRBV20-1 and TRBJ2-5; weak D call: TRBD2 (6 bases). Trimming removed 5 bases at V and 4 bases at J, with 14 bases between. The CDR3 loop spans 13 amino acids. The germline CDR1 and CDR2 sequences are DFQATT and SNEGSKA (reference sequence). CDR3: CSASAIGGETQYF. CDR3 nucleotides: TGCAGTGCTTCGGCCATCGGGGGAGAGACCCAGTACTTC.

V usage is TRBV6-2 or TRBV6-3 and J usage is TRBJ2-7; 9 bases agree with TRBD2. CDR3 length: 13 residues. Germline CDR1 MNHEY, CDR2 SVGEGT. V trimming: 9 bases; J trimming: 2 bases; junction bases outside the gene matches: 5. The CDR3 loop reads CARGKREAYEQYF. The CDR3 coding sequence is TGTGCCAGAGGTAAGCGGGAGGCCTACGAGCAGTACTTC.

The chain couples TRBV10-3 to TRBJ1-1; 7 positions match TRBD1. CDR1 and CDR2 (germline): ENHRY, SYGVKD. This CDR3 is 13 amino acids long. After removal of 8 bases from V and 6 bases from J, the junction contained 9 bases not matched to a gene. The CDR3 protein is CAIGRQGGSEAFF. CDR3 DNA: TGTGCCATCGGAAGACAGGGTGGCTCTGAAGCTTTCTTT.

V gene TRBV28 combines with J gene TRBJ1-2; D unclear. The length of the CDR3 is 17 residues. Deletions cut 3 bases from V and 5 bases from J, with 22 bases between. Germline values: CDR1 MDHEN, CDR2 SYDVKM. The CDR3 protein is CASSFSQDAPNIYGYTF. As DNA, the CDR3 is TGTGCCAGCAGTTTTTCGCAGGACGCACCAAACATTTATGGCTACACCTTC.

This clonotype was picked up a small number of times. The gene calls are TRBV27 and TRBJ2-3; 8 positions agree with TRBD2. J gave up 1 base and V 1 base, and 4 bases lay outside the gene matches. The CDR3 totals 16 residues. Germline CDR1 and CDR2: MNHEY and SMNVEV (reference sequence). The DNA of the CDR3 is TGTGCCAGCAGTTTATTTGGGCGGGAGGGCACAGATACGCAGTATTTT. Translation: CASSLFGREGTDTQYF.

The V call is TRBV12-3 or TRBV12-4, the J call TRBJ1-5; D gene unclear. The CDR3 totals 13 residues. The germline V and J ends were trimmed by 7 bases and 2 bases, with 9 bases remaining between them. CDR3 DNA: TGTGCCAGCAAGGGTGAGGGCAATCAGCCCCAGCATTTT. Its translation is CASKGEGNQPQHF.

V is TRBV29-1 and J is TRBJ2-5; weak D call: TRBD1 (5 bases). From germline, CDR1 is SQVTM and CDR2 ANQGSEA. Trimming stripped 7 bases from V and 5 bases from J, with 14 bases between. The CDR3 covers 12 residues. CDR3 DNA: TGCAGCGCTCTTAGGGGTGCCGAGACCCAGTACTTC. This gives the protein CSALRGAETQYF.

This clonotype was picked up a small number of times. This chain joins TRBV25-1 and TRBJ1-2, with 8 bases aligning to TRBD1. CDR1 is MGHDK and CDR2 is SYGVNS in the germline V gene. The ends lost 2 bases at V and 0 bases at J; junction bases unmatched: 8. This CDR3 is 17 amino acids long. For the CDR3, the DNA is TGTGCCAGCAGTGAAAACCCAGGGGGCGCTTCTAACTATGGCTACACCTTC. Its translation: CASSENPGGASNYGYTF.

Only a few counts were recorded for this clonotype. CDR3 in DNA: TGCGCCAGCAGTGAGTCTGACAGGGGATCCTACGAGCAGTACTTC. It translates to CASSESDRGSYEQYF. The rearrangement joins TRBV10-2 to TRBJ2-7, with 8 bases fitting TRBD1. The CDR3 extends over 15 amino acids. Trimming removed 0 bases from V and 1 base from J; junction bases left unmatched: 2. The germline V gene encodes CDR1 WSHSY and CDR2 SAAADI.

This clonotype was counted between two and nine times. V is TRBV10-3 and J is TRBJ1-3; TRBD1 might be the D (5 bases). Looked up from germline, CDR1 is ENHRY and CDR2 is SYGVKD. The CDR3 is made up of 14 amino acids. V was pared by 6 bases and J by 0 bases, with 9 bases between. The CDR3 sequence: CAIRIDSSGNTIYF. The DNA of the CDR3 is TGTGCCATCAGGATAGACAGCTCTGGAAACACCATATATTTT.

In this sample, this clonotype turned up a few times. This rearrangement joins TRBV28 to TRBJ1-6; 7 positions agree with TRBD1. Trimming took 3 bases from V and 10 from J; bases not matched to a gene: 9. CDR3 length: 15 residues. Germline-derived CDR1 and CDR2 are MDHEN and SYDVKM. The CDR3 loop reads CASSFSTGSRSPLHF. The CDR3, as DNA: TGTGCCAGCAGTTTCTCGACAGGGTCTCGGTCACCCCTCCACTTT.

This clonotype came up many times. The chain combines TRBV11-2 with TRBJ2-6, with TRBD1 matching over 7 bases. This CDR3 comprises 21 residues. With 4 bases clipped from V and 0 bases from J, the junction kept 18 bases outside the gene matches. CDR1 and CDR2 (germline): SGHAT, FQNNGV. CDR3 coding DNA: TGTGCCAGCAGCTCCCCCCTCGGGACAGCTTTTTTCTACTCTGGGGCCAACGTCCTGACTTTC. It codes for CASSSPLGTAFFYSGANVLTF.

The chain employs TRBV5-1 and TRBJ2-7; D may be TRBD1 (7 bases). CDR1 is SGHRS and CDR2 is YFSETQ in the germline V gene. This CDR3 is 16 amino acids long. The V end lost 0 bases, the J end lost 4 bases, and 17 bases lay between the germline ends. The CDR3 DNA reads as TGCGCCAGCAGCTTGGCCCCGGCAGGGGGGAGATACGAGCAGTACTTC. Its protein is CASSLAPAGGRYEQYF.

In this sample, this clonotype turned up a few times. This chain links TRBV7-9 with TRBJ2-1; 7 bases are shared with TRBD1. There are 15 residues in the CDR3. Germline-derived CDR1 and CDR2 are SEHNR and FQNEAQ (reference sequence). V shed 5 bases and J 1 base; nucleotides not matched to a gene: 5. CDR3 sequence: CASSQTGVSYNEQFF. CDR3 in DNA: TGTGCCAGCAGCCAAACAGGGGTATCCTACAATGAGCAGTTCTTC.

The gene calls are TRBV20-1 and TRBJ1-6; D is possibly TRBD1 (5 bases). Germline assignment: CDR1 DFQATT and CDR2 SNEGSKA (reference sequence). The CDR3 has 15 residues. V was clipped by 3 bases and J by 8 bases, with 17 bases between them. CDR3 loop: CSARSDSGMHSPLHF. In DNA form, the CDR3 reads TGCAGTGCTAGGTCCGACAGTGGAATGCATTCACCCCTCCACTTT.

This clonotype was seen at least ten times. This sequence joins TRBV28 and TRBJ2-2; D is undetermined. There are 12 residues in the CDR3. Germline V gene data show CDR1 as MDHEN and CDR2 as SYDVKM. The V gene lost 1 base and the J gene lost 6 bases, with 3 bases spanning the gap. Written as DNA, the CDR3 is TGTGCCAGCAGTTTATCCCCCGGGGAGCTGTTTTTT. The encoded protein is CASSLSPGELFF.